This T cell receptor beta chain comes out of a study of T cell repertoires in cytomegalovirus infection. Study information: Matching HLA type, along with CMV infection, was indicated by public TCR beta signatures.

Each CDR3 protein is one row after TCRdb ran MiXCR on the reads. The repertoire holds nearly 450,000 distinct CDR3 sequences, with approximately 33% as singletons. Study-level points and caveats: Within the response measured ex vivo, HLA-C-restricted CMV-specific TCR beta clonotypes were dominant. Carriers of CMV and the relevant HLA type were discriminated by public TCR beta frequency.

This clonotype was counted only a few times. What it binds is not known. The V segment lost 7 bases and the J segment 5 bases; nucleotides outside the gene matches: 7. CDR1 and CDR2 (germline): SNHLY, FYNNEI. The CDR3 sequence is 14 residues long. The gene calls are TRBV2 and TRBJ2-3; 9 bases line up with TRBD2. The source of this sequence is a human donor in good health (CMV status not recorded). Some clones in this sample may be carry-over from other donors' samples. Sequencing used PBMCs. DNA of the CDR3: TGTGCCAGCAAACCTAGCGGGGTGGAAGATACGCAGTATTTT. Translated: CASKPSGVEDTQYF.